This T cell receptor beta chain was found in a study of T-cell reconstitution after alpha-beta-depleted transplantation in children. A library of TCRbeta sequences, prepared with unique molecular identifiers, was generated. TCRdb re-analysed the PCR reads in MiXCR, keeping a single row per CDR3 protein. Among some 300,000 distinct CDR3 sequences listed, about a tenth were seen once. CDR1 and CDR2 (germline): SGHRS, YFSETQ. The CDR3 contains 13 residues. Trimming took 7 bases from V and 6 from J, leaving 13 bases between them. This clonotype was observed once. V is TRBV5-1 and J is TRBJ2-2; D is possibly TRBD2 (6 bases). This receptor was identified in a human donor who donated a stem cell graft to a child with acute lymphoblastic leukemia. Source: PBMCs from the stem cell graft donor, taken from the stem cell graft. Here the CDR3 DNA reads TGCGCCAGCTCGGGAGCTTTGCCCGGGGAGCTGTTTTTT. Its protein product is CASSGALPGELFF.